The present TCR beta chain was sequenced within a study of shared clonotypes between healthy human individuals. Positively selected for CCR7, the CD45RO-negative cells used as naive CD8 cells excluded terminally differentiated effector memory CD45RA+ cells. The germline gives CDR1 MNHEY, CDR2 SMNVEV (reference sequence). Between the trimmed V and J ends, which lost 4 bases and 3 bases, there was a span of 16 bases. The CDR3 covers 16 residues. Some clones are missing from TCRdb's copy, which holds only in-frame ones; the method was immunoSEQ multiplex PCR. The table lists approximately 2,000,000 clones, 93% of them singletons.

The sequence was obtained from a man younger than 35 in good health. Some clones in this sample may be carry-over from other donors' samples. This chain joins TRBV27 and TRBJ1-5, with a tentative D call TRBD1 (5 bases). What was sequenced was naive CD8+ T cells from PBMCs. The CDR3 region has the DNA TGTGCCAGCAGTTCCTCCTGGGGGGAATTCAATCAGCCCCAGCATTTT. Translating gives CASSSSWGEFNQPQHF.